This T cell receptor beta chain was captured in a study of immune reconstitution after stem cell transplant in scleroderma (TCRdb year 2017). Within its sample, this clonotype is medium-sized (0.01 to 0.1%). Its antigen is not yet known. Base qualities are not at hand, and no much larger clone is one base apart. Preparation of the library involved RT-PCR. Sequenced on an Illumina MiSeq. Clones were called with MiXCR by TCRdb after fastp trimmed the public reads at Q25, and only in-frame beta chains were retained. Each entry is one CDR3 protein sequence, shown with its most common DNA and genes. The sample yields about 3,600 distinct CDR3 sequences; approximately 6.3% were counted once. Over 15% of the sample is in the top ten clones. The sequence was collected from a female donor with systemic sclerosis. Donor details come from another sample of the same person, matched by shared clones. Specimen collection occurred before or after autologous hematopoietic stem cell transplantation (not recorded which).

The CDR3 reads as follows: CASSPKDGYTF. Here is the DNA: TGTGCCAGCAGCCCGAAAGACGGCTACACCTTC. Recombination linked TRBV7-9 to TRBJ1-2; the D gene is unclear. Taken from the germline V gene (reference sequence), the CDR1 and CDR2 loops are SEHNR and FQNEAQ. The CDR3 holds 11 amino acids from the cysteine to the phenylalanine. The read is trimmed to its CDR3 DNA, 33 bases read in frame from base 1. The V end loses 5 bases and the J end loses 8 bases, and a stretch of 9 bases separates them.